Detailed here is one TCR beta chain. The antigen is not known. Sample treatment: 19 received Ad26.COV2.S at low or high dose, single or two shots; five or six received placebo; per-sample allocation not given. On day 63 after the first injection, vaccine and placebo recipients gave samples. Donation was by an adult aged 18-55 years who was in Boston. This specimen belongs to a study of Ad26.COV2.S vaccination and SARS-CoV-2 variants. Clones were read by immunoSEQ multiplex PCR, and TCRdb kept only the in-frame ones, dropping some. The sample consists of about 320,000 clones, roughly 86% of them appearing once. The CDR3 has 15 residues. The germline gives CDR1 LNHDA, CDR2 SQIVND (reference sequence). After removal of 5 bases from V and 6 bases from J, the junction contained 8 bases not matched to a gene. Study results and caveats: Substantial post-vaccination breadth of spike-specific CD8+ and CD4+ T cell responses was reported. Placebo and vaccine recipients had non-spike TCR breadth that was similar.

The sequence derives from a person aged 18-65 years who received the Ad26.COV2.S COVID-19 vaccine or a placebo. This specimen consisted of peripheral blood, obtained in a trial of Ad26.COV2.S vaccine versus placebo. V usage is TRBV19 and J usage is TRBJ2-1; TRBD2 aligns across 9 bases. CDR3 sequence: CASSSSLAGRNEQFF. Here the CDR3 DNA reads TGTGCCAGTAGTTCGAGTCTAGCGGGGCGCAATGAGCAGTTCTTC.